These 7 T cell receptor beta chains share one sample of origin, sequenced in a study of T cells expressing NK-cell markers. TCRdb re-called the 5' RACE reads and gives one entry per CDR3 protein, without DNA. This sample's table reports some 140,000 distinct CDR3 sequences. Material for sequencing was blood T cells: a sorted CD56 or NKG2C T cell subset, CD4+ or CD8+ T cells, or bulk PBMC T cells (not recorded which). These receptors all stem from a woman aged 45 to 65 in good health.

The CDR3 sequence is CASSVGIHTEAFF. The chain recombines TRBV27 with TRBJ1-1. CDR1 and CDR2 (germline): MNHEY, SMNVEV (reference sequence). The CDR3 sequence is 13 residues long.

The chain uses TRBV4-1 and TRBJ2-3. The CDR3 consists of 13 residues. CDR1 and CDR2 from the germline V gene are MGHRA and YSYEKL. CDR3 sequence reads: CASRDFFRDTQYF.

The chain combines TRBV20-1 with TRBJ2-1; the D call of TRBD1 rests on TCRdb alone, since no DNA is present to check it. The CDR3 loop spans 20 amino acids. The germline V gene encodes CDR1 DFQATT and CDR2 SNEGSKA (reference sequence). The CDR3: CSARDGSKRNTLPPANEQFF.

This CDR3 is CASSQDSGAFTGELFF. The rearrangement joins TRBV4-1 to TRBJ2-2; TCRdb returns TRBD2, unconfirmable since there is no DNA. The CDR3 has 16 amino acids. Germline CDR1 is MGHRA and CDR2 is YSYEKL.

The chain employs TRBV10-3 and TRBJ1-4. The germline V gene encodes CDR1 ENHRY and CDR2 SYGVKD. The CDR3 loop spans 15 amino acids. The CDR3 reads CAISESTGEDEKLFF.

The CDR3 is CASSQVEGGRNNEQFF. V is TRBV4-1 and J is TRBJ2-1; TCRdb's D call of TRBD2 is untestable without DNA. Germline CDR1 is MGHRA and CDR2 is YSYEKL. The CDR3 is 16 amino acids.

The rearrangement uses TRBV25-1 and TRBJ2-1. This CDR3 spans 16 amino acids. CDR1 and CDR2 from the germline V gene are MGHDK and SYGVNS. The CDR3 spells CASTGAGRDSYNEQFF.